These T cell receptor beta chains were read from a single sample in a study of PD-1 blockade in classical Hodgkin lymphoma. Assay used: immunoSEQ multiplex PCR; TCRdb lists only in-frame clones, some missing. Found here are 15,000 to 20,000 clones, about 80% of them singletons; the top ten hold roughly 12%. The sample in question was peripheral blood mononuclear cells (PBMCs), obtained before the fourth cycle of nivolumab. The receptors were sampled from a human donor with classical Hodgkin lymphoma. Both conserved end residues are part of each CDR3. D genes are given only for firm matches. Rows give clone size only sometimes, using once, few, many, or a class for an expanded clone.

CDR3 length: 15; D gene: .; V gene: TRBV4-3; clone size: .; J gene: TRBJ2-7; CDR3 protein: CASSQGDGFLYEQYF; CDR3 DNA: TGCGCCAGCAGCCAAGGGGATGGGTTCCTCTACGAGCAGTACTTC
CDR3 length: 14; D gene: .; V gene: TRBV7-8; clone size: .; J gene: TRBJ1-5; CDR3 protein: CASSLAGARVPQHF; CDR3 DNA: TGTGCCAGCAGCTTAGCTGGGGCCCGGGTTCCCCAGCATTTT
CDR3 length: 15; D gene: TRBD2; V gene: TRBV9; clone size: once; J gene: TRBJ2-3; CDR3 protein: CASSVAGGPGDTQYF; CDR3 DNA: TGTGCCAGCAGCGTAGCGGGGGGGCCGGGAGATACGCAGTATTTT
CDR3 length: 15; D gene: .; V gene: TRBV7-9; clone size: .; J gene: TRBJ2-5; CDR3 protein: CASSLDRLSGETQYF; CDR3 DNA: TGTGCCAGCAGCTTAGATCGGCTATCTGGAGAGACCCAGTACTTC
CDR3 length: 20; D gene: TRBD1; V gene: TRBV27; clone size: .; J gene: TRBJ1-4; CDR3 protein: CASSLPYPFIPGQGGEKLFF; CDR3 DNA: TGTGCCAGCAGTTTACCGTATCCCTTCATTCCGGGACAGGGTGGTGAAAAACTGTTTTTT
CDR3 length: 16; D gene: .; V gene: TRBV7-9; clone size: .; J gene: TRBJ2-1; CDR3 protein: CASSLVRTTLYNEQFF; CDR3 DNA: TGTGCCAGCAGCTTAGTGAGGACAACACTATACAATGAGCAGTTCTTC
CDR3 length: 13; D gene: .; V gene: TRBV6-6; clone size: few; J gene: TRBJ1-5; CDR3 protein: CASSKGSNQPQHF; CDR3 DNA: TGTGCCAGCAGTAAGGGTAGCAATCAGCCCCAGCATTTT
CDR3 length: 16; D gene: .; V gene: TRBV25-1; clone size: .; J gene: TRBJ2-3; CDR3 protein: CASSELRQAHTDTQYF; CDR3 DNA: TGTGCCAGCAGTGAATTAAGGCAGGCCCACACAGATACGCAGTATTTT
CDR3 length: 14; D gene: .; V gene: TRBV27; clone size: few; J gene: TRBJ1-1; CDR3 protein: CASRLLGRDTEAFF; CDR3 DNA: TGTGCCAGTCGTTTGCTAGGAAGGGACACTGAAGCTTTCTTT
CDR3 length: 14; D gene: .; V gene: TRBV19; clone size: .; J gene: TRBJ1-4; CDR3 protein: CASSLGATNEKLFF; CDR3 DNA: TGTGCCAGTAGTTTAGGAGCAACTAATGAAAAACTGTTTTTT
CDR3 length: 15; D gene: .; V gene: TRBV5-1; clone size: .; J gene: TRBJ2-5; CDR3 protein: CASTGAGLPQETQYF; CDR3 DNA: TGCGCCAGCACCGGGGCGGGACTTCCCCAAGAGACCCAGTACTTC
CDR3 length: 15; D gene: .; V gene: TRBV5-1; clone size: .; J gene: TRBJ1-2; CDR3 protein: CASSLVRGDAYGYTF; CDR3 DNA: TGCGCCAGCAGCCTGGTTAGAGGGGACGCCTATGGCTACACCTTC
CDR3 length: 15; D gene: TRBD1; V gene: TRBV7-9; clone size: .; J gene: TRBJ2-1; CDR3 protein: CASSFGQGASNEQFF; CDR3 DNA: TGTGCCAGCAGCTTTGGACAGGGGGCTTCGAATGAGCAGTTCTTC
CDR3 length: 15; D gene: .; V gene: TRBV5-1; clone size: .; J gene: TRBJ1-1; CDR3 protein: CASSPSRGANTEAFF; CDR3 DNA: TGCGCCAGCAGCCCTTCCCGGGGAGCGAACACTGAAGCTTTCTTT
CDR3 length: 16; D gene: TRBD2; V gene: TRBV7-9; clone size: .; J gene: TRBJ2-3; CDR3 protein: CASSSERGDSTDTQYF; CDR3 DNA: TGTGCCAGCAGCTCCGAGCGGGGTGACAGCACAGATACGCAGTATTTT
CDR3 length: 16; D gene: TRBD1; V gene: TRBV7-3; clone size: .; J gene: TRBJ1-6; CDR3 protein: CASSLTPQGANSPLHF; CDR3 DNA: TGTGCCAGCAGCTTAACTCCCCAGGGGGCGAATTCACCCCTCCACTTT
CDR3 length: 15; D gene: .; V gene: TRBV7-9; clone size: .; J gene: TRBJ1-5; CDR3 protein: CASSLGGARAQPQHF; CDR3 DNA: TGTGCCAGCAGCTTAGGAGGGGCAAGGGCTCAGCCCCAGCATTTT
CDR3 length: 14; D gene: TRBD1; V gene: TRBV19; clone size: .; J gene: TRBJ2-7; CDR3 protein: CASSIRDSYYEQYF; CDR3 DNA: TGTGCCAGTAGTATCAGGGACAGCTACTACGAGCAGTACTTC
CDR3 length: 18; D gene: TRBD2; V gene: TRBV7-8; clone size: .; J gene: TRBJ2-7; CDR3 protein: CASSSRLAGGPGSYEQYF; CDR3 DNA: TGTGCCAGCAGCTCACGACTAGCGGGGGGTCCCGGTTCCTACGAGCAGTACTTC
CDR3 length: 14; D gene: TRBD1; V gene: TRBV5-1; clone size: .; J gene: TRBJ1-6; CDR3 protein: CASRQQGVDSPLHF; CDR3 DNA: TGCGCCAGCAGACAACAGGGGGTAGATTCACCCCTCCACTTT
CDR3 length: 14; D gene: .; V gene: TRBV15; clone size: .; J gene: TRBJ1-3; CDR3 protein: CATSPGLMGNTIYF; CDR3 DNA: TGTGCCACCAGCCCAGGGCTAATGGGAAACACCATATATTTT
CDR3 length: 14; D gene: .; V gene: TRBV7-9; clone size: .; J gene: TRBJ2-2; CDR3 protein: CASSQLVTTGELFF; CDR3 DNA: TGTGCCAGCAGCCAACTAGTAACCACCGGGGAGCTGTTTTTT
CDR3 length: 15; D gene: .; V gene: TRBV27; clone size: .; J gene: TRBJ2-4; CDR3 protein: CASSGDLEAKNIQYF; CDR3 DNA: TGTGCCAGCAGTGGAGACCTAGAGGCCAAAAACATTCAGTACTTC
CDR3 length: 15; D gene: .; V gene: TRBV7-8; clone size: .; J gene: TRBJ1-3; CDR3 protein: CASSLNSHSGNTIYF; CDR3 DNA: TGTGCCAGCAGCTTAAACTCCCACTCTGGAAACACCATATATTTT
CDR3 length: 15; D gene: .; V gene: TRBV18; clone size: .; J gene: TRBJ1-5; CDR3 protein: CASSPGGAGNQSQHF; CDR3 DNA: TGTGCCAGCTCCCCTGGGGGGGCGGGCAATCAGTCCCAGCATTTT
CDR3 length: 12; D gene: .; V gene: TRBV5-5; clone size: .; J gene: TRBJ1-2; CDR3 protein: CASSLDSEGYTF; CDR3 DNA: TGTGCCAGCAGCCTAGATAGCGAGGGCTACACCTTC
CDR3 length: 14; D gene: TRBD1; V gene: TRBV4-2; clone size: .; J gene: TRBJ2-7; CDR3 protein: CASSAGQGSYEQYF; CDR3 DNA: TGTGCCAGCAGCGCGGGACAGGGGAGTTACGAGCAGTACTTC
CDR3 length: 16; D gene: TRBD1; V gene: TRBV9; clone size: .; J gene: TRBJ2-3; CDR3 protein: CASSVDEGAATDTQYF; CDR3 DNA: TGTGCCAGCAGCGTAGATGAGGGGGCCGCGACAGATACGCAGTATTTT